This T cell receptor beta chain appears in the sequencing data of a study of blood T cell repertoires in COVID-19. On the study more broadly: The analysed material was cDNA or gDNA that came from T cells, B-cell-depleted T cells, or PBMCs.

The germline V gene encodes CDR1 SGHTA and CDR2 FQGNSA. The CDR3 consists of 14 residues. V lost 2 bases, J lost 6 bases, and 4 bases stayed unmatched. Per the original methods: Reference gene primer amplification gave estimated nucleated cell counts. Data came from immunoSEQ multiplex PCR; TCRdb stores just in-frame clones and leaves some out. The DNA gave D and trimming, while V, J and clone size come from that table. This repertoire shows about 82,000 clones, roughly 70% found once; its top ten account for approximately 2.4%. This receptor was obtained from a human donor with acute or convalescent COVID-19. The donor label of this sample is uncertain. This chain uses TRBV7-2 with TRBJ1-5; 7 bases match TRBD1. The sequenced sample was peripheral blood. The chain's CDR3 is CASSLQQGSQPQHF. DNA of the CDR3: TGTGCCAGCAGCTTACAACAGGGGAGTCAGCCCCAGCATTTT. Full variable domain (rest looked up from reference TRBV7-2 and TRBJ1-5): GAGVSQSPSNKVTEKGKDVELRCDPISGHTALYWYRQSLGQGLEFLIYFQGNSAPDKSGLPSDRFSAERTGGSVSTLTIQRTQQEDSAVYLCASSLQQGSQPQHFGDGTRLSIL.